These 25 T cell receptor beta chains came from one sample sequenced in a study of Ad26.COV2.S vaccination and SARS-CoV-2 variants. Treatment meaning: roughly 20 received Ad26.COV2.S at low or high dose, single or two shots; roughly 5 received placebo; per-sample allocation not given. Samples came from day 63 after the first vaccine or placebo injection. Produced via immunoSEQ multiplex PCR; TCRdb's table is partial and in-frame only. The repertoire holds hundreds of thousands of clones, with around nine tenths as singletons. This sample comprised peripheral blood, obtained in a trial of Ad26.COV2.S vaccine versus placebo. The receptor source for this set is a person between 18 and 60 years old who received the Ad26.COV2.S COVID-19 vaccine or a placebo.

The V gene is TRBV5-1, the J gene TRBJ2-1; the match to TRBD2 covers 11 bases. Germline V CDR1 and CDR2: SGHRS, YFSETQ. J gave up 6 bases and V 3 bases, and 5 bases lay outside the gene matches. The CDR3 is made up of 15 amino acids. CDR3 amino acids: CASSSTSGKANEQFF. The CDR3 DNA is TGCGCCAGCAGCTCGACTAGCGGGAAGGCCAATGAGCAGTTCTTC.

The J gene is TRBJ2-2, the V gene TRBV7-2; D may be TRBD2 (6 bases). Germline-derived CDR1 and CDR2 are SGHTA and FQGNSA. The CDR3 runs 13 residues. Trimming pared 8 bases from V and 1 base from J, leaving 8 bases between. The CDR3 protein is CASLRENTGELFF. The DNA of the CDR3 is TGTGCCAGCTTGCGGGAGAACACCGGGGAGCTGTTTTTT.

The chain uses TRBV28 and TRBJ2-7; TRBD2 is a possible D gene (6 bases). The better agreement between TRBJ2-5 and the DNA end casts doubt on the J call. There are 13 residues in the CDR3. The germline V gene has CDR1 MDHEN and CDR2 SYDVKM. The CDR3 sequence: CASSTGGQETQYF. DNA for the CDR3: TGTGCCAGCAGCACCGGGGGACAAGAGACCCAGTACTTC.

The chain employs TRBV7-2 and TRBJ2-3; a weak D match, TRBD1 (7 bases). V was pared by 4 bases and J by 5 bases, with 16 bases between. CDR3 length equals 15 residues. Germline V lookup: CDR1 SGHTA, CDR2 FQGNSA. CDR3 region: CASSSHGTAGDTQYF. CDR3 DNA: TGTGCCAGCAGCTCCCACGGGACAGCGGGAGATACGCAGTATTTT.

The chain has TRBV30 and TRBJ2-3; TRBD2 aligns across 13 bases. Unmatched junction bases numbered 3, after V lost 0 bases and J lost 6 bases. The V gene's germline CDR1 is GTSNPN and CDR2 SVGIG (reference sequence). The CDR3 contains 15 residues. CDR3 in DNA: TGTGCCTGGAGTGTACTAGCGGGAGGGTCGGATACGCAGTATTTT. Its translation is CAWSVLAGGSDTQYF. Supplemented by reference TRBV30 and TRBJ2-3, the full variable domain reads SQTIHQWPATLVQPVGSPLSLECTVEGTSNPNLYWYRQAAGRGLQLLFYSVGIGQISSEVPQNLSASRPQDRQFILSSKKLLLSDSGFYLCAWSVLAGGSDTQYFGPGTRLTVL.

Comment on this clone: The same CDR3 can be traced to other DNA sequences in this sample. The rearrangement joins TRBV5-1 to TRBJ2-5; D ambiguous. V shed 3 bases and J shed 2 bases, with 2 bases lying between them. Germline-derived CDR1 and CDR2 are SGHRS and YFSETQ. The CDR3 loop spans 11 amino acids. CDR3 DNA: TGCGCCAGCAGCTATCAAGAGACCCAGTACTTC. Translated, it gives CASSYQETQYF. Looking up the rest from reference TRBV5-1 and TRBJ2-5 gives the full variable domain: KAGVTQTPRYLIKTRGQQVTLSCSPISGHRSVSWYQQTPGQGLQFLFEYFSETQRNKGNFPGRFSGRQFSNSRSEMNVSTLELGDSALYLCASSYQETQYFGPGTRLLVL.

The V and J genes are TRBV7-2 and TRBJ2-1; maybe TRBD2 (6 bases). Germline CDR1 SGHTA, CDR2 FQGNSA. The CDR3 is made up of 15 amino acids. V lost 4 bases to trimming and J lost 9 bases, with 19 bases between them. Here the CDR3 reads CASSWSAGLAGEQFF. Written as DNA, the CDR3 is TGTGCCAGCAGCTGGTCTGCGGGGCTTGCGGGTGAGCAGTTCTTC.

The chain combines TRBV18 with TRBJ1-4, with D perhaps matching TRBD1 (5 bases). V lost 0 bases, J lost 6 bases, and 8 bases lay in between. The CDR3 totals 14 residues. From germline, CDR1 is KGHSH and CDR2 LQKENI. The CDR3 region is CASSPPGGDEKLFF. The CDR3 DNA reads TGTGCCAGCTCACCACCGGGGGGAGATGAAAAACTGTTTTTT.

This chain connects TRBV5-4 to TRBJ1-1, with D maybe TRBD1 (5 bases). CDR1 SGHNT and CDR2 YYREEE come from the germline V gene (reference sequence). The CDR3 loop spans 14 amino acids. Trimming left V 5 bases short and J 1 base short, with 12 bases between. CDR3 sequence: CASRTGLTNTEAFF. The CDR3 nucleotides read TGTGCCAGCAGAACGGGACTTACGAACACTGAAGCTTTCTTT. The variable domain in full, completed from reference TRBV5-4 and TRBJ1-1, reads ETGVTQSPTHLIKTRGQQVTLRCSSQSGHNTVSWYQQALGQGPQFIFQYYREEENGRGNFPPRFSGLQFPNYSSELNVNALELDDSALYLCASRTGLTNTEAFFGQGTRLTVV.

The gene calls are TRBV10-3 and TRBJ2-7, with 9 bases that match TRBD1. Germline assignment: CDR1 ENHRY and CDR2 SYGVKD. The CDR3 runs 15 residues. J gave up 7 bases and V 5 bases, and 12 bases lay outside the gene matches. The CDR3 region has the DNA TGTGCCATCAGTAACCGGGACAGGGAGACCAGAGAGCAGTACTTC. This sequence encodes CAISNRDRETREQYF.

This chain connects TRBV27 to TRBJ2-1; 8 bases align to TRBD1. V lost 5 bases and J lost 7; bases outside the gene matches: 10. This CDR3 is built from 15 residues. Germline V gene data show CDR1 as MNHEY and CDR2 as SMNVEV (reference sequence). The CDR3 coding sequence is TGTGCCAGCAGTCCCCGGACAGGGATACTGAATGAGCAGTTCTTC. Translation: CASSPRTGILNEQFF.

This clone has more than one count but fewer than ten. This CDR3 reads CASSSRAGTYEQYF. The CDR3 DNA sequence: TGTGCCAGCAGCTCCAGAGCGGGTACCTACGAGCAGTACTTC. The V gene is TRBV5-4, the J gene TRBJ2-7; a possible D gene is TRBD2 (6 bases). Germline values: CDR1 SGHNT, CDR2 YYREEE (reference sequence). The V gene lost 3 bases and the J gene lost 2 bases, with 12 bases spanning the gap. CDR3 length equals 14 residues.

This clone appeared a few times. The chain is built from TRBV5-1 and TRBJ2-5, with 8 bases fitting TRBD2. The germline gives CDR1 SGHRS, CDR2 YFSETQ. The CDR3 consists of 18 residues. V was pared by 4 bases and J by 1 base, with 15 bases of the junction left unmatched. CDR3 nucleotides: TGCGCCAGCAGCACCCGCACTTTGTTAGCGGGACTCCAAGAGACCCAGTACTTC. Amino acid sequence: CASSTRTLLAGLQETQYF.

The gene calls are TRBV18 and TRBJ2-3, with D perhaps matching TRBD2 (6 bases). This CDR3 has 14 amino acids. Germline loops: CDR1 KGHSH, CDR2 LQKENI. Trimming cost V 5 bases and J 3 bases, with 12 bases left between them. Here the CDR3 DNA reads TGTGCCAGCTCAACATCTAGCGAAACAGATACGCAGTATTTT. This codes for CASSTSSETDTQYF. The whole variable domain, remainder taken from reference TRBV18 and TRBJ2-3, is NAGVMQNPRHLVRRRGQEARLRCSPMKGHSHVYWYRQLPEEGLKFMVYLQKENIIDESGMPKERFSAEFPKEGPSILRIQQVVRGDSAAYFCASSTSSETDTQYFGPGTRLTVL.

This clone has a handful of counts. This sequence joins TRBV5-1 and TRBJ2-1; 12 bases line up with TRBD2. The CDR3 contains 18 residues. The junction had 14 bases not matched to a gene; V was cut back by 6 bases and J by 4 bases. From germline, CDR1 is SGHRS and CDR2 YFSETQ. The CDR3 spells CASTLGLAGRTHYNEQFF. DNA of the CDR3: TGCGCCAGCACCCTAGGACTAGCGGGACGGACGCATTACAATGAGCAGTTCTTC.

This chain connects TRBV6-5 to TRBJ1-5, with D possibly being TRBD1 (5 bases). From germline, CDR1 is MNHEY and CDR2 SVGAGI. CDR3 length: 15 residues. V lost 10 bases and J lost 4, with 20 bases in between. Written as DNA, the CDR3 is TGTGCCACCAACCTACGGGACTTCGGGAATCAGCCCCAGCATTTT. Amino acid sequence: CATNLRDFGNQPQHF.

This sequence joins TRBV19 and TRBJ2-7, with unresolved D. Germline loops: CDR1 LNHDA, CDR2 SQIVND (reference sequence). The CDR3 extends over 15 amino acids. V lost 4 bases, J lost 0 bases, and 13 bases lay in between. CDR3 in DNA: TGTGCCAGTAGTAGCCCACGGGCAGGCTCCTACGAGCAGTACTTC. Translating it yields CASSSPRAGSYEQYF.

The chain links TRBV28 to TRBJ2-3, with a weak D call TRBD2 (6 bases). V was shortened by 5 bases and J by 4 bases, with 10 bases between the two germline ends. Germline CDR1 and CDR2: MDHEN and SYDVKM. This CDR3 is 13 amino acids long. DNA of the CDR3: TGTGCCAGCAGTCTAACGGGAGCAGATACGCAGTATTTT. Amino acid sequence: CASSLTGADTQYF.

The CDR3 bases are TGCGCCAGCAGCCTACACAAGATCCGGACTAGCGGAACGAACCAAGAGACCCAGTACTTC. This codes for CASSLHKIRTSGTNQETQYF. The chain employs TRBV4-1 and TRBJ2-5, with 10 positions matching TRBD2. CDR1 and CDR2 from the germline V gene are MGHRA and YSYEKL. The CDR3 totals 20 residues. J was trimmed by 0 bases and V by 4 bases; bases with no gene match: 17.

The rearrangement links TRBV10-2 to TRBJ2-3; D possibly matches TRBD1 or TRBD2 (5 bases each). The CDR3 totals 14 residues. V was clipped by 8 bases and J by 4 bases, with 16 bases between them. Germline lookup yields CDR1 WSHSY and CDR2 SAAADI. The CDR3 spells CASSWGLQADTQYF. CDR3 sequence (DNA): TGCGCCAGCTCCTGGGGGTTGCAGGCAGATACGCAGTATTTT.

On this clone itself: The same CDR3 is also encoded by other DNA sequences in this sample. This chain joins TRBV6-5 and TRBJ1-2; weak D call: TRBD1 (5 bases). V lost 0 bases to trimming and J lost 4 bases, with 9 bases between them. The CDR3 spans 14 residues. The V gene's germline CDR1 is MNHEY and CDR2 SVGAGI. The CDR3 nucleotides are TGTGCCAGCAGTTACTCGACAGCACGCTATGGCTACACCTTC. Its translation is CASSYSTARYGYTF.

This chain uses TRBV6-5 with TRBJ2-1; D ambiguous. The CDR3 consists of 12 residues. Trimming took off 4 bases at V and 8 bases at J, with 9 bases between the two ends. The germline V gene encodes CDR1 MNHEY and CDR2 SVGAGI. CDR3 DNA: TGTGCCAGCAGTTCCATTTTCGATGAGCAGTTCTTC. Amino acid sequence: CASSSIFDEQFF.

The rearrangement uses TRBV29-1 and TRBJ2-5; 7 bases are shared with TRBD1. The V segment lost 3 bases and the J segment 1 base; nucleotides outside the gene matches: 5. Germline V lookup: CDR1 SQVTM, CDR2 ANQGSEA. The CDR3 contains 14 residues. The chain's CDR3 is CSVEPTGLQETQYF. CDR3 coding DNA: TGCAGCGTTGAGCCGACAGGGCTCCAAGAGACCCAGTACTTC.

The V and J genes are TRBV29-1 and TRBJ2-7, with 10 bases aligning to TRBD2. This CDR3 is 16 amino acids long. Losses at the gene ends were 3 bases for V and 1 base for J; bases not matched to a gene: 9. Germline V lookup: CDR1 SQVTM, CDR2 ANQGSEA. DNA for the CDR3: TGCAGCGTTGATCAGGGGGCTAGCGGGAGATCCTACGAGCAGTACTTC. The encoded protein is CSVDQGASGRSYEQYF.

The rearrangement joins TRBV4-1 to TRBJ2-7; 12 bases align to TRBD2. The CDR3 is made up of 15 amino acids. Germline V gene lookup returns CDR1 MGHRA and CDR2 YSYEKL. J lost 4 bases, V lost 3 bases, and 4 bases had no gene match. In DNA, the CDR3 is TGCGCCAGCAGCCACCTAGCGGGAGGGGGGTACGAGCAGTACTTC. Translating it yields CASSHLAGGGYEQYF.